Sequencing of this TCR beta chain was carried out in a study of cytomegalovirus exposure and HLA in healthy donors. Researchers ran the PCR with 60 Vbeta and 13 Jbeta primers. Sequenced by immunoSEQ multiplex PCR; TCRdb stores in-frame clones only, minus some. The table has about 200,000 clones, more than 65% seen once; the top ten hold 1.7%. Study-wide findings and caveats: CMV serostatus was the sole immune exposure data available. The study carried out a later analysis of TCR beta sequences. It associated some 18,000 of them with specific HLA alleles at a false discovery rate of 0.05. Previous analysis showed most TCR beta V segments were productive about 87% or about 30% of the time.

This clone turned up a few times. Its antigen is not known. With 4 bases removed from V and 0 bases from J, the gap between germline ends came to 10 bases. Germline loops: CDR1 SGHNT, CDR2 YYREEE (reference sequence). CDR3 length equals 15 residues. The sequencing input was PBMCs. This chain links TRBV5-4 with TRBJ1-4; D remains unclear. The clonotype comes from a man aged 45-65 years in good health and CMV-seronegative. CDR3 amino acids: CASSPTSATNEKLFF. The CDR3 DNA reads as TGTGCCAGCAGCCCAACAAGTGCAACTAATGAAAAACTGTTTTTT.